Below, 9 T cell receptor beta chains from the same sample are listed, as sequenced in a study of shared clonotypes between healthy human individuals. Measured with immunoSEQ multiplex PCR; TCRdb has only the in-frame clones, and not every one. The table shows over a million clones, with 98% occurring only once. Sequencing was carried out using naive CD4+ T cells sorted from blood. The sample's subset: CD45RA+ positively selected. The source is a man aged 25 to 40 in good health.

This clone is a singleton in its sample. This chain uses TRBV7-2 with TRBJ2-7; weak D call: TRBD1 (5 bases). Trimming removed 5 bases from V and 3 bases from J, with 11 bases in between. The CDR3 consists of 13 residues. Germline lookup yields CDR1 SGHTA and CDR2 FQGNSA. The CDR3 loop is CASSPRQNYEQYF. The CDR3 DNA reads TGTGCCAGCAGCCCCCGACAGAACTACGAGCAGTACTTC.

As regards this clone: This sample includes further DNA sequences coding for the same CDR3. The rearrangement links TRBV9 to TRBJ1-5; no firm D call. Germline CDR1 SGDLS, CDR2 YYNGEE. The CDR3 loop spans 13 amino acids. Trimming took 0 bases from V and 6 from J, leaving 7 bases between them. The CDR3, as DNA: TGTGCCAGCAGCGTAGGTGGGTCTCAGCCCCAGCATTTT. Its protein is CASSVGGSQPQHF.

The V and J genes are TRBV28 and TRBJ2-7; D unclear. Germline CDR1 and CDR2: MDHEN and SYDVKM. The V end lost 8 bases, the J end lost 3 bases, and 2 bases lay between the germline ends. The CDR3 has 9 residues. CDR3 sequence reads: CASVYEQYF. CDR3 bases: TGTGCCAGCGTCTACGAGCAGTACTTC.

The chain recombines TRBV9 with TRBJ2-5; 7 positions match TRBD2. The V and J ends lost 0 bases and 5 bases, in that order; junction bases with no gene match: 7. The germline gives CDR1 SGDLS, CDR2 YYNGEE. The CDR3 is made up of 15 amino acids. CDR3 region: CASSVDVTSWETQYF. In DNA, the CDR3 is TGTGCCAGCAGCGTAGACGTGACTAGCTGGGAGACCCAGTACTTC.

The chain links TRBV28 to TRBJ2-7, with D uncertain. Trimming cost V 6 bases and J 4 bases, with 16 bases left between them. The CDR3 is 14 residues long. CDR1 is MDHEN and CDR2 is SYDVKM in the germline V gene. The CDR3 DNA sequence: TGTGCCAGCAGGCACGAGTTCCGGCAGTACGAGCAGTACTTC. Translating it yields CASRHEFRQYEQYF.

This chain links TRBV19 with TRBJ2-7, with 12 bases identical to TRBD2. With 6 bases clipped from V and 3 bases from J, the junction kept 9 bases outside the gene matches. The length of the CDR3 is 16 residues. Looked up from germline, CDR1 is LNHDA and CDR2 is SQIVND (reference sequence). The CDR3 nucleotides read TGTGCCAGTAGCGAGACTAGCGGGAGTGTTTACTACGAGCAGTACTTC. It codes for CASSETSGSVYYEQYF.

The chain has TRBV4-3 and TRBJ2-1; 8 bases are a match to TRBD2. The V segment lost 9 bases and the J segment 1 base; nucleotides outside the gene matches: 17. The germline CDR1 and CDR2 sequences are LGHNA and YSLEER. CDR3 length equals 18 residues. This CDR3 is CASSVVRGGQRSYNEQFF. Written as DNA, the CDR3 is TGCGCCAGTTCTGTCGTCCGGGGGGGGCAGCGTTCCTACAATGAGCAGTTCTTC.

This chain joins TRBV5-1 and TRBJ1-1; D not certain. CDR1 SGHRS and CDR2 YFSETQ come from the germline V gene. The CDR3 runs 15 residues. Deletions cut 0 bases from V and 3 bases from J, with 12 bases between. The CDR3: CASSLETVLHTEAFF. CDR3 DNA sequence: TGCGCCAGCAGCTTGGAGACGGTATTACACACTGAAGCTTTCTTT.

CDR3 coding DNA: TGTGCCAGCAGTTATAGTCCCCGGGACAGCACAGATACGCAGTATTTT. It codes for CASSYSPRDSTDTQYF. The chain joins TRBV6-5 to TRBJ2-3; D could derive from TRBD1 or TRBD2 (5 bases each). The CDR3 spans 16 residues. Germline V lookup: CDR1 MNHEY, CDR2 SVGAGI. Between the trimmed V and J ends, which lost 3 bases and 0 bases, there was a span of 13 bases.